The 15 T cell receptor beta chains below all came from one sample that was sequenced in a study of neurological immune-mediated disorders. TCRdb redid the calling of the 5' RACE reads with MiXCR, one entry per CDR3 protein. This table has fewer than 85,000 distinct CDR3 sequences, approximately 5% appearing once. Sequenced material: PBMCs. Receptors originate from a young woman with multiple sclerosis.

This clonotype has at least ten counts. This CDR3 reads CSASKAQGAETQYF. The CDR3, as DNA: TGCAGTGCTAGTAAGGCGCAGGGCGCAGAGACCCAGTACTTC. The chain recombines TRBV20-1 with TRBJ2-5; D perhaps matches TRBD1 (5 bases). CDR1 and CDR2 (germline): DFQATT, SNEGSKA (reference sequence). V lost 3 bases, J lost 4 bases, and 15 bases lay in between. The CDR3 runs 14 residues.

The genes are TRBV12-3 or TRBV12-4 and TRBJ1-1; TRBD1 is a possible D gene (5 bases). This CDR3 region has 12 residues. Trimming stripped 2 bases from V and 7 bases from J, with 8 bases between. The CDR3: CASSLTGVEAFF. The CDR3 DNA follows: TGTGCCAGCAGTTTAACAGGTGTTGAAGCTTTCTTT.

The chain joins TRBV5-1 to TRBJ2-2; 10 nucleotides align to TRBD2. The CDR3 covers 17 residues. CDR1 SGHRS and CDR2 YFSETQ come from the germline V gene. V was pared by 2 bases and J by 13 bases, with 17 bases of the junction left unmatched. CDR3 nucleotides: TGCGCCAGCAGCTTCAAGAGCGGGGGGGCCGGTAATGAGGTGCTGTTTTTT. Encoded protein: CASSFKSGGAGNEVLFF.

This clonotype was observed at least ten times. The rearrangement uses TRBV7-9 and TRBJ1-5; the D is unclear. This CDR3 has 13 amino acids. In germline, CDR1 is SEHNR, CDR2 FQNEAQ (reference sequence). The V and J ends lost 1 base and 4 bases respectively, with 5 bases between them. In nucleotides, the CDR3 is TGTGCCAGCAGCTTAGAGATGAATCAGCCCCAGCATTTT. The encoded protein is CASSLEMNQPQHF. The whole variable domain, filled in from reference TRBV7-9 and TRBJ1-5, reads DTGVSQNPRHKITKRGQNVTFRCDPISEHNRLYWYRQTLGQGPEFLTYFQNEAQLEKSRLLSDRFSAERPKGSFSTLEIQRTEQGDSAMYLCASSLEMNQPQHFGDGTRLSIL.

CDR3 bases: TGCGCCAGCAGTGAACAGGGTGCCACTGAAGCTTTCTTT. This codes for CASSEQGATEAFF. V is TRBV10-2 and J is TRBJ1-1; weak D call: TRBD1 (6 bases). This CDR3 region has 13 residues. CDR1 is WSHSY, CDR2 SAAADI, per germline. V lost 3 bases, J lost 4 bases, and 9 bases lay in between.

This clonotype occurred many times. The chain employs TRBV7-8 and TRBJ2-5; maybe TRBD1 (6 bases). The V and J ends lost 1 base and 2 bases respectively, with 8 bases between them. CDR1 is SGHVS and CDR2 is FQNEAQ in the germline V gene. This CDR3 has 14 amino acids. CDR3 loop: CASSLGDTQETQYF. CDR3 in DNA: TGTGCCAGCAGCTTAGGGGACACTCAAGAGACCCAGTACTTC.

This clonotype was observed many times. V usage is TRBV7-2 and J usage is TRBJ2-4; D call uncertain. CDR3 length equals 13 residues. Trimming took 5 bases from V and 6 from J, leaving 11 bases between them. Germline lookup yields CDR1 SGHTA and CDR2 FQGNSA. This CDR3 is CASSGYGLNIQYF. The CDR3 DNA reads as TGTGCCAGCAGCGGATACGGGTTAAACATTCAGTACTTC.

The rearrangement joins TRBV5-1 to TRBJ2-1; weak D call: TRBD1 (6 bases). This CDR3 spans 15 amino acids. Germline V gene sequence: CDR1 SGHRS, CDR2 YFSETQ. V was shortened by 4 bases and J by 9 bases, with 20 bases between the two germline ends. CDR3 residues: CASSTLTPGQREQFF. The CDR3 nucleotides are TGCGCCAGCAGCACTCTTACACCAGGACAGCGTGAGCAGTTCTTC.

This chain connects TRBV7-9 to TRBJ1-6; 7 bases are a match to TRBD1. Germline trimming cut 9 bases from V and 6 bases from J; bases unmatched to any gene: 8. Germline lookup yields CDR1 SEHNR and CDR2 FQNEAQ (reference sequence). The CDR3 sequence is 14 residues long. DNA of the CDR3: TGTGCCAGTAGATACAGGGGAGTTAATTCACCCCTCCACTTT. This codes for CASRYRGVNSPLHF. The full variable domain, completed using reference TRBV7-9 and TRBJ1-6, is DTGVSQNPRHKITKRGQNVTFRCDPISEHNRLYWYRQTLGQGPEFLTYFQNEAQLEKSRLLSDRFSAERPKGSFSTLEIQRTEQGDSAMYLCASRYRGVNSPLHFGNGTRLTVT.

The CDR3 sequence is CSARNPSGPYEQYF. CDR3 in DNA: TGCAGTGCTAGAAACCCTAGCGGGCCGTACGAGCAGTACTTC. V usage is TRBV20-1 and J usage is TRBJ2-7; 8 nucleotides align to TRBD2. The ends lost 2 bases at V and 4 bases at J; junction bases unmatched: 7. The CDR3 runs to 14 residues. Germline V gene data show CDR1 as DFQATT and CDR2 as SNEGSKA (reference sequence).

This clonotype was seen repeatedly, ten times or more. The V gene is TRBV5-1, the J gene TRBJ2-1; D not resolved. CDR3 length: 12 amino acids. V lost 0 bases and J lost 7, with 5 bases in between. Germline assignment: CDR1 SGHRS and CDR2 YFSETQ. This CDR3 reads CASSLAPNEQFF. In nucleotides, the CDR3 is TGCGCCAGCAGCTTGGCCCCGAATGAGCAGTTCTTC.

The chain uses TRBV7-2 and TRBJ2-3; 7 bases align to TRBD1. The trim removed 5 bases at V and 7 bases at J, leaving 18 bases unmatched. The germline gives CDR1 SGHTA, CDR2 FQGNSA. The CDR3 loop spans 17 amino acids. The DNA of the CDR3 is TGTGCCAGCAGCCGCTCAGCAGGGGACAGTGGTTCGAATACGCAGTATTTT. Encoded protein: CASSRSAGDSGSNTQYF.

Ten or more counts support this clonotype. The rearrangement joins TRBV12-3 or TRBV12-4 to TRBJ1-1; TRBD1 might be the D (5 bases). The CDR3 extends over 14 amino acids. The germline V and J ends were trimmed by 4 bases and 1 base, with 10 bases remaining between them. The CDR3 coding sequence is TGTGCCAGCAGTTCCGACAGACCGAACACTGAAGCTTTCTTT. This sequence encodes CASSSDRPNTEAFF.

This clonotype was found a few times. This chain uses TRBV20-1 with TRBJ2-1; 8 bases line up with TRBD2. The V gene end was trimmed by 3 bases and the J gene end by 0 bases; junction bases not matched to a gene: 7. Germline lookup yields CDR1 DFQATT and CDR2 SNEGSKA (reference sequence). The CDR3 is 16 residues long. The CDR3 nucleotides are TGCAGTGCTAGCTCAAAACTAGCGGCCTCCTACAATGAGCAGTTCTTC. Translated, it gives CSASSKLAASYNEQFF.

The V call is TRBV20-1, the J call TRBJ2-5; D is perhaps TRBD2 (6 bases). The CDR3 contains 15 residues. The germline V gene has CDR1 DFQATT and CDR2 SNEGSKA (reference sequence). V lost 5 bases and J lost 1, with 17 bases in between. CDR3 sequence (DNA): TGCAGTGCTGGGACTCCCCAAGGGTCCCAAGAGACCCAGTACTTC. Protein sequence: CSAGTPQGSQETQYF.